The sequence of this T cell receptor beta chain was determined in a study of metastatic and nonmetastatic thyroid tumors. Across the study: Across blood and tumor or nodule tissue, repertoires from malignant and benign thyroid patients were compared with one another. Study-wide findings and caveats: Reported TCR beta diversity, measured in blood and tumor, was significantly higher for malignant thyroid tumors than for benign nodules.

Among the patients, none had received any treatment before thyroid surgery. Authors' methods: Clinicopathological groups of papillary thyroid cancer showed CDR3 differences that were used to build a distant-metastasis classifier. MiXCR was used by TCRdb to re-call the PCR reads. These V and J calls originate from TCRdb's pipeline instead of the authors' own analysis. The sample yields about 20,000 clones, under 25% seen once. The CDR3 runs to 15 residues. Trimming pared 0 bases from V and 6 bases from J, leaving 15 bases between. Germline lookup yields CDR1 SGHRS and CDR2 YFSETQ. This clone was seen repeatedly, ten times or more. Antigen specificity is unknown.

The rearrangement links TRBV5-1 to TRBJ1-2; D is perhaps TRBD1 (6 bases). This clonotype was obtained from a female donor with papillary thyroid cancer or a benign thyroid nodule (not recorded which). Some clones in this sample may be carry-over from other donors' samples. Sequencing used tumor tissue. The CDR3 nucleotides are TGCGCCAGCAGCTTGGTGGCAGGGGATTATGATGGCTACACCTTC. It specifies CASSLVAGDYDGYTF. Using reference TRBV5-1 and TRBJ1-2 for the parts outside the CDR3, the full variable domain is KAGVTQTPRYLIKTRGQQVTLSCSPISGHRSVSWYQQTPGQGLQFLFEYFSETQRNKGNFPGRFSGRQFSNSRSEMNVSTLELGDSALYLCASSLVAGDYDGYTFGSGTRLTVV.